Presented here are 12 T cell receptor beta chains from one specimen sequenced in a study of shared T cell receptors in the human thymus. Using immunoSEQ multiplex PCR, the repertoire was profiled, and TCRdb retains in-frame clones only, with some absent. Here the sample spans some 760,000 clones, 80% to 90% being singletons. This sample was also put to use in a study of human thymus T cells.

The specimen sequenced was thymocytes. The receptors originated from a girl under three years old with a congenital heart defect.

V and J are TRBV7-2 and TRBJ2-5; 15 bases map to TRBD2. This CDR3 is 16 amino acids long. J lost 2 bases, V lost 3 bases, and 1 base had no gene match. Germline CDR1 is SGHTA and CDR2 is FQGNSA. The CDR3 reads CASSLGLAGGQETQYF. CDR3 nucleotide sequence: TGTGCCAGCAGCTTGGGACTAGCGGGGGGACAAGAGACCCAGTACTTC.

CDR3 DNA sequence: TGTGCCTGGAGTCCATACAGAGTCCCCACTGAAAAACTGTTTTTT. Its protein product is CAWSPYRVPTEKLFF. This chain joins TRBV30 and TRBJ1-4; no firm D call. Germline V lookup: CDR1 GTSNPN, CDR2 SVGIG (reference sequence). V lost 2 bases, J lost 7 bases, and 17 bases lay in between. CDR3 size: 15 residues. Full variable domain (rest looked up from reference TRBV30 and TRBJ1-4): SQTIHQWPATLVQPVGSPLSLECTVEGTSNPNLYWYRQAAGRGLQLLFYSVGIGQISSEVPQNLSASRPQDRQFILSSKKLLLSDSGFYLCAWSPYRVPTEKLFFGSGTQLSVL.

The chain couples TRBV18 to TRBJ2-3; 16 nucleotides match TRBD2. This CDR3 is 20 amino acids long. V was clipped by 6 bases and J by 2 bases; unmatched bases: 14. Germline V gene sequence: CDR1 KGHSH, CDR2 LQKENI. As DNA, the CDR3 is TGTGCCAGCTCCCCGGGGACTAGCGGGGGGGCCGGGGCCCTCACAGATACGCAGTATTTT. It specifies CASSPGTSGGAGALTDTQYF. Based on the CDR3 plus reference TRBV18 and TRBJ2-3, the full variable domain is NAGVMQNPRHLVRRRGQEARLRCSPMKGHSHVYWYRQLPEEGLKFMVYLQKENIIDESGMPKERFSAEFPKEGPSILRIQQVVRGDSAAYFCASSPGTSGGAGALTDTQYFGPGTRLTVL.

This chain uses TRBV7-9 with TRBJ2-7; 8 bases are shared with TRBD1. The CDR3 totals 15 residues. In germline, CDR1 is SEHNR, CDR2 FQNEAQ (reference sequence). Trimming took 5 bases from V and 0 from J; bases not matched to a gene: 6. CDR3 loop: CASSEDRVNSYEQYF. DNA for the CDR3: TGTGCCAGCAGCGAGGACAGGGTGAACTCCTACGAGCAGTACTTC. Drawing the rest from reference TRBV7-9 and TRBJ2-7, the complete variable domain is DTGVSQNPRHKITKRGQNVTFRCDPISEHNRLYWYRQTLGQGPEFLTYFQNEAQLEKSRLLSDRFSAERPKGSFSTLEIQRTEQGDSAMYLCASSEDRVNSYEQYFGPGTRLTVT.

The chain recombines TRBV7-9 with TRBJ1-2; a possible D gene is TRBD1 (6 bases). The CDR3 is 15 amino acids. The V gene's germline CDR1 is SEHNR and CDR2 FQNEAQ (reference sequence). Trimming stripped 4 bases from V and 0 bases from J, with 12 bases between. CDR3 bases: TGTGCCAGCAGCTCCTGGGACACAACTAACTATGGCTACACCTTC. It codes for CASSSWDTTNYGYTF.

The chain recombines TRBV4-1 with TRBJ2-5, with 7 nucleotides matching TRBD2. The length of the CDR3 is 16 residues. Germline V gene data show CDR1 as MGHRA and CDR2 as YSYEKL. V shed 1 base, J shed 1 base, and the junction held 6 bases outside the gene matches. The CDR3 DNA follows: TGCGCCAGCAGCCAAGTGGGTAGCGGGCTCCAAGAGACCCAGTACTTC. This sequence encodes CASSQVGSGLQETQYF.

The rearrangement uses TRBV7-2 and TRBJ1-1; maybe TRBD1 (5 bases). The CDR3 totals 15 residues. From germline, CDR1 is SGHTA and CDR2 FQGNSA. Between the trimmed V and J ends, which lost 1 base and 0 bases, there was a span of 9 bases. The CDR3 region has the DNA TGTGCCAGCAGCTTAGTGCGGGGCATGAACACTGAAGCTTTCTTT. Residues: CASSLVRGMNTEAFF. Combining the CDR3 with reference TRBV7-2 and TRBJ1-1 gives the whole variable domain GAGVSQSPSNKVTEKGKDVELRCDPISGHTALYWYRQSLGQGLEFLIYFQGNSAPDKSGLPSDRFSAERTGGSVSTLTIQRTQQEDSAVYLCASSLVRGMNTEAFFGQGTRLTVV.

This sequence joins TRBV4-1 and TRBJ1-1; TRBD1 matches 9 bases. V lost 2 bases and J lost 0; bases outside the gene matches: 13. CDR1 is MGHRA and CDR2 is YSYEKL in the germline V gene. The CDR3 has 19 residues. CDR3 region: CASSQKGGTGKGMNTEAFF. The CDR3 DNA reads as TGCGCCAGCAGCCAAAAGGGGGGGACAGGGAAGGGCATGAACACTGAAGCTTTCTTT.

About this clone itself: This sample includes further DNA sequences coding for the same CDR3. The CDR3 sequence is CASSPGGLDTEAFF. The DNA of the CDR3 is TGTGCCAGCAGCCCAGGGGGCTTGGACACTGAAGCTTTCTTT. V is TRBV6-5 and J is TRBJ1-1, with TRBD1 matching over 8 bases. Germline V gene sequence: CDR1 MNHEY, CDR2 SVGAGI. CDR3 length: 14 residues. Trimming took 6 bases from V and 3 from J; bases not matched to a gene: 6.

The V gene is TRBV27, the J gene TRBJ2-7; 8 bases align to TRBD1. Germline trimming cut 6 bases from V and 3 bases from J; bases unmatched to any gene: 7. Germline CDR1 reads MNHEY; CDR2 reads SMNVEV (reference sequence). This CDR3 comprises 14 residues. The DNA of the CDR3 is TGTGCCAGCAGAGGACAGGGTAAGTTCTACGAGCAGTACTTC. Amino acids: CASRGQGKFYEQYF.

This chain connects TRBV5-5 to TRBJ1-1; maybe TRBD1 (6 bases). CDR3 length: 18 residues. With 4 bases removed from V and 0 bases from J, the gap between germline ends came to 22 bases. CDR1 and CDR2 from the germline V gene are SGHKS and YYEKEE (reference sequence). CDR3 coding DNA: TGTGCCAGCAGCCAACCCCAACTAACCACAGGGATGAACACTGAAGCTTTCTTT. Translating gives CASSQPQLTTGMNTEAFF.

This chain links TRBV6-5 with TRBJ1-2, with unresolved D. This CDR3 is built from 14 residues. The V end lost 0 bases, the J end lost 4 bases, and 9 bases lay between the germline ends. CDR1 MNHEY and CDR2 SVGAGI come from the germline V gene. The CDR3 loop reads CASSYSMRSYGYTF. In DNA, the CDR3 is TGTGCCAGCAGTTACTCGATGCGGAGCTATGGCTACACCTTC.